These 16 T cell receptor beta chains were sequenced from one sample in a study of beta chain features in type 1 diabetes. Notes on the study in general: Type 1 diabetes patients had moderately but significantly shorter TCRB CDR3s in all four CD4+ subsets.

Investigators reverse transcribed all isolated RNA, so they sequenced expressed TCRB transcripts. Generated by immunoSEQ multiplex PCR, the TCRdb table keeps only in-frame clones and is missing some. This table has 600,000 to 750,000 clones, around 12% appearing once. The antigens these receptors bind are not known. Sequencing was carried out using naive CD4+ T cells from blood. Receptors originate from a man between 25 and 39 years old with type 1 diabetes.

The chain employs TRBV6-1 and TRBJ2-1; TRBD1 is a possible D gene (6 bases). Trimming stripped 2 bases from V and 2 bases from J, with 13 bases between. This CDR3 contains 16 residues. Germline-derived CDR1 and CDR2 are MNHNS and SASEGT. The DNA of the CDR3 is TGTGCCAGCAGTGAACTGGACAGTGCAACCTACAATGAGCAGTTCTTC. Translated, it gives CASSELDSATYNEQFF.

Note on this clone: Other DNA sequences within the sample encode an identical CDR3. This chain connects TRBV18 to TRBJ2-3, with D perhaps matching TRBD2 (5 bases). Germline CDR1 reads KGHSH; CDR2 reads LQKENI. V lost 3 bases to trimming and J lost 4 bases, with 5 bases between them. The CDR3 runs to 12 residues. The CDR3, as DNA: TGTGCCAGCTCACCGAGGGCAGATACGCAGTATTTT. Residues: CASSPRADTQYF.

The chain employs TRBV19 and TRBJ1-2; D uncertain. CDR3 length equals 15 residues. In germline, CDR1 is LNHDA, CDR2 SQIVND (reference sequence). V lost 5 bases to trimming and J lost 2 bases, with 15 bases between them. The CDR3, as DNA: TGTGCCAGTAGTCCATCCAGGACGGGAAACTATGGCTACACCTTC. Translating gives CASSPSRTGNYGYTF.

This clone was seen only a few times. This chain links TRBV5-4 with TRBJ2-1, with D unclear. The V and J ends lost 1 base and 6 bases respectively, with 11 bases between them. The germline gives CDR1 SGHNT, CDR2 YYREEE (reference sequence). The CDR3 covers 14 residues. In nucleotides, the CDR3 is TGTGCCAGCAGCTTGAAAGGCGTTGTCAATGAGCAGTTCTTC. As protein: CASSLKGVVNEQFF.

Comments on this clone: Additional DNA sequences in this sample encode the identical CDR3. CDR3 region: CASSVTEETQYF. In DNA form, the CDR3 reads TGTGCCAGCAGCGTAACGGAGGAGACCCAGTACTTC. The chain has TRBV9 and TRBJ2-5; D not resolved. CDR1 is SGDLS, CDR2 YYNGEE, per germline. The CDR3 sequence is 12 residues long. Deletions cut 1 base from V and 5 bases from J, with 6 bases between.

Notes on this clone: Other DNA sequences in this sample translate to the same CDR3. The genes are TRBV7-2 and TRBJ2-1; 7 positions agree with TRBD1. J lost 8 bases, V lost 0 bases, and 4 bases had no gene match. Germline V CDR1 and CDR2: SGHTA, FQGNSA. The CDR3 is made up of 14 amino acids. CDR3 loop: CASSLATGRDEQFF. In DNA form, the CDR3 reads TGTGCCAGCAGCTTAGCGACAGGGAGAGATGAGCAGTTCTTC.

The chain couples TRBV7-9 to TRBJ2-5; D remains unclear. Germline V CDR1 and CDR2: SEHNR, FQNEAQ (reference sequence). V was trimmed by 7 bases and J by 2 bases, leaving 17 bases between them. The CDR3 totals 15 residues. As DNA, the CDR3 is TGTGCCAGCAAGCTAGATGGGGTAGCACAAGAGACCCAGTACTTC. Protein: CASKLDGVAQETQYF.

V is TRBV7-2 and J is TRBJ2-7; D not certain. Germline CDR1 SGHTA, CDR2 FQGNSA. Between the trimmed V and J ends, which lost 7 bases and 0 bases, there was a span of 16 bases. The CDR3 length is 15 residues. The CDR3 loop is CASKWQAHSSYEQYF. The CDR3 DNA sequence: TGTGCCAGCAAGTGGCAGGCGCATTCCTCCTACGAGCAGTACTTC.

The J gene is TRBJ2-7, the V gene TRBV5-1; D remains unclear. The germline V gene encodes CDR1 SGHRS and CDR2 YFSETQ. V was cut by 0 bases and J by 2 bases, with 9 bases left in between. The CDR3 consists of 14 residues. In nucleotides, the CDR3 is TGCGCCAGCAGCTTGGTAGGGATAACCTACGAGCAGTACTTC. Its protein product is CASSLVGITYEQYF.

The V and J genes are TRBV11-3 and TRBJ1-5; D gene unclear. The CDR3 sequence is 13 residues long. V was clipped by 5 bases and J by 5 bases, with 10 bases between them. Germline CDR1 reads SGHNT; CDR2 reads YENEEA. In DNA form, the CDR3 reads TGTGCCAGCAGCCGTCACGGACATCAGCCCCAGCATTTT. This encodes CASSRHGHQPQHF.

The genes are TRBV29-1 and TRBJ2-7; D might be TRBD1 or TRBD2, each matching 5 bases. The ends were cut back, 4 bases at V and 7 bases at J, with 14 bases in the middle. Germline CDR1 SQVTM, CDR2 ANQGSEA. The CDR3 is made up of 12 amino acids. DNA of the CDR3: TGCAGCGTTGTGGTAGGGACGGGTGAGCAGTACTTC. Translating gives CSVVVGTGEQYF.

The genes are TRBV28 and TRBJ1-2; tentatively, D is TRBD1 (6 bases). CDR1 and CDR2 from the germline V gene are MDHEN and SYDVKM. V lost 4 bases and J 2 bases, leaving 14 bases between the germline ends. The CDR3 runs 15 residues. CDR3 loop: CASSSSDRRNYGYTF. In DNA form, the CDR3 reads TGTGCCAGCAGTTCCTCCGACAGGCGGAACTATGGCTACACCTTC.

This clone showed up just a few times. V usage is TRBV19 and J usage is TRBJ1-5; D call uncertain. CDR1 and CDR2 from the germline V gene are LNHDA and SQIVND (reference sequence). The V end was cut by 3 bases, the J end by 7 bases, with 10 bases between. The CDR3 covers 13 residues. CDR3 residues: CASSISHGQPQHF. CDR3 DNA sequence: TGTGCCAGTAGTATTTCTCACGGCCAGCCCCAGCATTTT.

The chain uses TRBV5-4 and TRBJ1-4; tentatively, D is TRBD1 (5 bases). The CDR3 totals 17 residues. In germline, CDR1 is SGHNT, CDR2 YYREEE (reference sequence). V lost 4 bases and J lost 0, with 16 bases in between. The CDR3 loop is CASSRDPNGATNEKLFF. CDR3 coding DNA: TGTGCCAGCAGCAGGGACCCGAATGGGGCAACTAATGAAAAACTGTTTTTT.

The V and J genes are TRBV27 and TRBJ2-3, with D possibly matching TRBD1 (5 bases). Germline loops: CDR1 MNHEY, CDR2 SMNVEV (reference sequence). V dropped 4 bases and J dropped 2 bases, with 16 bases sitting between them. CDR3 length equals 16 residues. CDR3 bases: TGTGCCAGCAGTTCCGACAGAACAAGATCCACAGATACGCAGTATTTT. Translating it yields CASSSDRTRSTDTQYF.

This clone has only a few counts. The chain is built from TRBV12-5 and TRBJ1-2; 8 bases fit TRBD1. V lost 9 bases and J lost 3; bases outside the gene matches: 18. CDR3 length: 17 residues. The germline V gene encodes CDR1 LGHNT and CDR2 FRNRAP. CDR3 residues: CARKGQGRSGEDYGYTF. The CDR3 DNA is TGTGCTAGGAAAGGACAGGGTAGGAGTGGAGAGGACTATGGCTACACCTTC. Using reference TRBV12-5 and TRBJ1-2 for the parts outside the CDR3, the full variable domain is DARVTQTPRHKVTEMGQEVTMRCQPILGHNTVFWYRQTMMQGLELLAYFRNRAPLDDSGMPKDRFSAEMPDATLATLKIQPSEPRDSAVYFCARKGQGRSGEDYGYTFGSGTRLTVV.